The rows below give T cell receptor beta chains drawn from one sample of a study of T cell responses to AZD1222 COVID-19 vaccine. The table came from immunoSEQ multiplex PCR; TCRdb's copy has only in-frame clones and leaves some out. The profile shows tens of thousands of clones, approximately 85% of them singletons. The source material was peripheral blood, sampled on day 0 of AZD1222 vaccination. Every receptor here comes from an adult in good health. CDR3s include the opening cysteine and the closing phenylalanine or tryptophan. A D gene is named only where the DNA matches it firmly. A clone size is listed for some rows: how often the clone was seen (once, few, many), or a class if it is expanded.

V gene	clone size	CDR3 length	D gene	J gene	CDR3 DNA	CDR3 protein
TRBV7-6	.	11	.	TRBJ2-1	TGTGCCAGCAGCATAGGGGATGAGCAGTTCTTC	CASSIGDEQFF
TRBV7-9	.	13	.	TRBJ1-2	TGTGCCAGCAGTAGAAAGGGGGACTATGGCTACACCTTC	CASSRKGDYGYTF
TRBV2	.	10	.	TRBJ2-7	TGTGCCAGCAGTCTCTACGAGCAGTACTTC	CASSLYEQYF
TRBV19	.	13	.	TRBJ1-1	TGTGCCAGTAATCCTAAGTCGAACACTGAAGCTTTCTTT	CASNPKSNTEAFF
TRBV5-1	few	17	TRBD1	TRBJ1-3	TGCGCCAGCAGCTTGCAACCGTTGACAGGGGCTGGAAACACCATATATTTT	CASSLQPLTGAGNTIYF
TRBV3-1/TRBV3-2	.	14	TRBD1	TRBJ1-5	TGTGCCAGCAGCCAAGGGACAGGGAGTCAGCCCCAGCATTTT	CASSQGTGSQPQHF
TRBV5-1	.	15	.	TRBJ1-4	TGCGCCAGCAGCTTGGAGGCTGGGGGCGATGAAAAACTGTTTTTT	CASSLEAGGDEKLFF
TRBV7-9	once	15	TRBD2	TRBJ2-1	TGTGCCAGCAGCTTCCTAACTAGCGGGAACAATGAGCAGTTCTTC	CASSFLTSGNNEQFF
TRBV11-1	.	14	.	TRBJ2-3	TGTGCCAGCAGCTTGGGGGGTATGGCAGATACGCAGTATTTT	CASSLGGMADTQYF
TRBV2	.	14	.	TRBJ1-1	TGTGCCAGCAGTGAAGCGCCGACCCCGGTTGAAGCTTTCTTT	CASSEAPTPVEAFF
TRBV29-1	once	11	.	TRBJ2-3	TGCAGCGTTGAATATGGAGATACGCAGTATTTT	CSVEYGDTQYF
TRBV28	few	13	.	TRBJ1-2	TGTGCCAGCAGTCCTTCCCCTGGGGATGGCTACACCTTC	CASSPSPGDGYTF
TRBV11-3	.	13	TRBD1	TRBJ1-1	TGTGCCAGCAGCGTCATACAGGGGGCTGAAGCTTTCTTT	CASSVIQGAEAFF
TRBV4-1	.	14	.	TRBJ2-5	TGCGCCAGCAGCCAAGGCCCAGATCAAGAGACCCAGTACTTC	CASSQGPDQETQYF
TRBV3-1/TRBV3-2	.	14	.	TRBJ2-7	TGTGCCAGCAGCCAAGATGCACACTCCTACGAGCAGTACTTC	CASSQDAHSYEQYF
TRBV3-1/TRBV3-2	.	14	TRBD1	TRBJ1-2	TGTGCCAGCAGCCAAGCTGCAGGGGGCTATGGCTACACCTTC	CASSQAAGGYGYTF
TRBV4-3	.	15	.	TRBJ1-5	TGCGCCAGCAGCCAAGATGAAGGGGTCGGGCAGCCCCAGCATTTT	CASSQDEGVGQPQHF
TRBV7-9	.	11	.	TRBJ2-1	TGTGCCAGCAGCCCATACAATGAGCAGTTCTTC	CASSPYNEQFF
TRBV7-2	.	14	TRBD2	TRBJ2-7	TGTGCCAGCAGCTTAGAAGCGGGGATCTACGAGCAGTACTTC	CASSLEAGIYEQYF
TRBV7-3	.	15	.	TRBJ1-6	TGTGCCAGCAGCTTAGAAGGGGGTTATAATTCACCCCTCCACTTT	CASSLEGGYNSPLHF
TRBV27	few	18	.	TRBJ1-2	TGTGCCAGCAGTTTATCCCCGCGGGAAGGGGGGCTACTCTATGGCTACACCTTC	CASSLSPREGGLLYGYTF
TRBV6-5	.	14	.	TRBJ1-5	TGTGCCAGCAGTAAATGGGACGGCAATCAGCCCCAGCATTTT	CASSKWDGNQPQHF
TRBV19	few	13	.	TRBJ2-1	TGTGCCAGTAGTCTGACAGCCTACAATGAGCAGTTCTTC	CASSLTAYNEQFF
TRBV5-1	.	16	.	TRBJ1-2	TGCGCCAGCAGCTTGGAGGGTCAAGGGGGGATCTATGGCTACACCTTC	CASSLEGQGGIYGYTF
TRBV21-1	.	17	.	TRBJ2-2	TGTGCCAGCGCAGAACAATCCGGACAGGGAAACACCGGGGAGCTGTTTTTT	CASAEQSGQGNTGELFF
TRBV27	.	15	TRBD1	TRBJ2-7	TGTGCCAGCAGTCACCAGGGGGCCTCCTCCTACGAGCAGTACTTC	CASSHQGASSYEQYF
TRBV7-2	.	14	TRBD1	TRBJ1-2	TGTGCCAGCAGCCGGGGACAGGGGAACTATGGCTACACCTTC	CASSRGQGNYGYTF
TRBV5-4	once	16	TRBD2	TRBJ2-3	TGTGCCAGCAGCCCAGCCGGGACTAGCGGTACAGATACGCAGTATTTT	CASSPAGTSGTDTQYF
TRBV10-3	.	14	.	TRBJ2-7	TGTGCCATCAGTGAAAGGACTGACTCCTACGAGCAGTACTTC	CAISERTDSYEQYF
TRBV12-3/TRBV12-4	.	12	TRBD1	TRBJ1-1	TGTGCCAGCAGATTGACAGGGCCTGAAGCTTTCTTT	CASRLTGPEAFF
TRBV18	.	16	.	TRBJ2-2	TGTGCCAGCTCTCAGACTAGAGACCCGAACACCGGGGAGCTGTTTTTT	CASSQTRDPNTGELFF
TRBV13	.	16	.	TRBJ2-7	TGTGCCAGCAGCCTTTACGGGGGACAGCCCTCGCACGAGCAGTACTTC	CASSLYGGQPSHEQYF